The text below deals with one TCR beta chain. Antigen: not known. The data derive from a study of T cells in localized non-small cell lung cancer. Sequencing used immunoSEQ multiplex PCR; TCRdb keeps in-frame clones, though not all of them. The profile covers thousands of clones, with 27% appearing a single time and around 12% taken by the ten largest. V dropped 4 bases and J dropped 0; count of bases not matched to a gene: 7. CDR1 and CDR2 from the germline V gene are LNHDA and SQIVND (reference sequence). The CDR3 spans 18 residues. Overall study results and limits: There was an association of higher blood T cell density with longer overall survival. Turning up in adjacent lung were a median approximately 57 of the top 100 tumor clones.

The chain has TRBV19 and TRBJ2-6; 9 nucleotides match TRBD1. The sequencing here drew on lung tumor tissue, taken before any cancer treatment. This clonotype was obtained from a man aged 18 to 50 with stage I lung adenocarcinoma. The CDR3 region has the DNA TGTGCCAGTAGTAAACGGGACAGGGCTATCTCTGGGGCCAACGTCCTGACTTTC. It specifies CASSKRDRAISGANVLTF. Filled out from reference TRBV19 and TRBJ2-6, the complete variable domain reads DGGITQSPKYLFRKEGQNVTLSCEQNLNHDAMYWYRQDPGQGLRLIYYSQIVNDFQKGDIAEGYSVSREKKESFPLTVTSAQKNPTAFYLCASSKRDRAISGANVLTFGAGSRLTVL.